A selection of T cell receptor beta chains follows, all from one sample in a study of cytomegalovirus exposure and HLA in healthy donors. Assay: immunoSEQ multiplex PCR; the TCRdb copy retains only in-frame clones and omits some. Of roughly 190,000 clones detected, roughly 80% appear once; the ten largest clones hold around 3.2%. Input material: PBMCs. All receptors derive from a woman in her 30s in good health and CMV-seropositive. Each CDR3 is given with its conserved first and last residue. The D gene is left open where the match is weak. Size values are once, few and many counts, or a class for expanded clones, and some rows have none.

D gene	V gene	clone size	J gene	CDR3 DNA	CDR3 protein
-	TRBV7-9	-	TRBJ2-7	TGTGCCAGCAGCTTAGGCGGGTCCGAGCAGTACTTC	CASSLGGSEQYF
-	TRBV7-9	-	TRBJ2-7	TGTGCCAGCAGCTTAGCGGGGGCCCCCTACGAGCAGTACTTC	CASSLAGAPYEQYF
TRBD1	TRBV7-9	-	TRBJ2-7	TGTTCCAGCAGCTTTTCGACAGGGATGGAGGAGCAGTACTTC	CSSSFSTGMEEQYF
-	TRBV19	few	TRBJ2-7	TGTGCCAGTAGTTCCTACAGGGACGAGCAGTACTTC	CASSSYRDEQYF
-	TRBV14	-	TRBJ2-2	TGTGCCAGCAGCCACCTGCCAGGGGTTTACACCGGGGAGCTGTTTTTT	CASSHLPGVYTGELFF
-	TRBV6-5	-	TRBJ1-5	TGTGCCAGCAGTCGGACAGTTAGCAATCAGCCCCAGCATTTT	CASSRTVSNQPQHF
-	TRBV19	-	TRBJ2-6	TGTGCCTCGATGGACTATGGGGCCAACGTCCTGACTTTC	CASMDYGANVLTF
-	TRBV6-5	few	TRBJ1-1	TGTGCCAGCAGTCTTACAACAGGCTGGAACACTGAAGCTTTCTTT	CASSLTTGWNTEAFF
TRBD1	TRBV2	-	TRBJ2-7	TGTGCCAGCAGGACAGGGGGCCACGAGCAGTACTTC	CASRTGGHEQYF
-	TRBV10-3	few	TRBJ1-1	TGTGCCATCTCAGGGACAAGAAACACTGAAGCTTTCTTT	CAISGTRNTEAFF
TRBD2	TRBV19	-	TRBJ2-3	TGTGCCAGTAACCCAGGACTAGCGGCTAGCACAGATACGCAGTATTTT	CASNPGLAASTDTQYF
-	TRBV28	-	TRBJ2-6	TGTGCCAGCAGTTACAGGGTTTCTGGGGCCAACGTCCTGACTTTC	CASSYRVSGANVLTF
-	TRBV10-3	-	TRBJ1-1	TGTGCCATCAGTGAGTCGGACAGGAACACTGAAGCTTTCTTT	CAISESDRNTEAFF
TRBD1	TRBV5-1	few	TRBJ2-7	TGCGCCAGCAGCTCGGGGGACAGGGGATACTCCTACGAGCAGTACTTC	CASSSGDRGYSYEQYF
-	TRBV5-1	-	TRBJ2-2	TGCGCCAGCAGCTTGGGGGTAGACAGGTCCGGGGAGCTGTTTTTT	CASSLGVDRSGELFF
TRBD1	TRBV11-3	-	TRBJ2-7	TGTGCCAGCAGCCCTCGAGGCAGGGGGCCCGACGAGCAGTACTTC	CASSPRGRGPDEQYF
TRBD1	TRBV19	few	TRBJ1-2	TGTGCCAGTAGCCCCGGGGACAGGGGGAACTATGGCTACACCTTC	CASSPGDRGNYGYTF
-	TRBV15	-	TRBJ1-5	TGTGCCACCAGCAGAGAACCGGGGGGGAGCAATCAGCCCCAGCATTTT	CATSREPGGSNQPQHF
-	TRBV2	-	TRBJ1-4	TGTGCCAGCAGGGACAGCACTAATGAAAAACTGTTTTTT	CASRDSTNEKLFF
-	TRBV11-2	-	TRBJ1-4	TGTGCCAGCAGCTTAGTTGGCGGAGATAATGAAAAACTGTTTTTT	CASSLVGGDNEKLFF